These 6 T cell receptor beta chains originate from one sample sequenced in a study of shared clonotypes between healthy human individuals. Sequencing was performed with immunoSEQ multiplex PCR; in TCRdb, only in-frame clones are kept and a portion is missing. In the table there are a few million clones, more than 90% of which are singletons. Source material: naive CD4+ T cells sorted from blood. The subset here: CD45RA+ positively selected. These receptor sequences come from a man younger than 35 in good health.

This chain joins TRBV7-9 and TRBJ2-5; D possibly corresponds to TRBD1 (6 bases). V was trimmed by 3 bases and J by 3 bases, leaving 8 bases between them. The CDR3 consists of 13 residues. Germline V gene sequence: CDR1 SEHNR, CDR2 FQNEAQ (reference sequence). CDR3 sequence: CASSFTGKETQYF. The CDR3 bases are TGTGCCAGCAGCTTTACAGGGAAAGAGACCCAGTACTTC.

The chain joins TRBV7-6 to TRBJ2-1; 12 positions match TRBD2. The CDR3 sequence is 16 residues long. Germline V gives CDR1 SGHVS, CDR2 FNYEAQ. J lost 5 bases, V lost 5 bases, and 7 bases had no gene match. The CDR3 coding sequence is TGTGCCAGCAGCCCCCAGGGACTAGCGGGTGACAATGAGCAGTTCTTC. It translates to CASSPQGLAGDNEQFF.

The V call is TRBV11-1, the J call TRBJ1-6, with 9 bases lining up with TRBD1. CDR1 and CDR2 (germline): SGHAT, FQDESV (reference sequence). The V gene end was trimmed by 4 bases and the J gene end by 7 bases; junction bases not matched to a gene: 5. The CDR3 covers 15 residues. The CDR3 DNA reads TGTGCCAGCAGCTCACTTGGACAGGGGAATTCACCCCTCCACTTT. Its translation: CASSSLGQGNSPLHF.

The CDR3 reads CASSRVTGSVAGYTF. The CDR3 DNA reads TGTGCCAGCAGCAGAGTGACAGGGAGTGTTGCTGGCTACACCTTC. V and J are TRBV5-6 and TRBJ1-2, with 7 positions matching TRBD1. The V gene's germline CDR1 is SGHDT and CDR2 YYEEEE. V was pared by 4 bases and J by 7 bases, with 13 bases of the junction left unmatched. The CDR3 has 15 residues.

This chain uses TRBV5-1 with TRBJ2-7; D gene ambiguous. The CDR3 length is 14 residues. With 2 bases removed from V and 3 bases from J, the gap between germline ends came to 12 bases. CDR1 and CDR2 (germline): SGHRS, YFSETQ. The CDR3 here is CASSFGPTGYEQYF. As DNA, the CDR3 is TGCGCCAGCAGCTTTGGGCCAACCGGCTACGAGCAGTACTTC. Full variable domain (outside the CDR3, taken from reference TRBV5-1 and TRBJ2-7): KAGVTQTPRYLIKTRGQQVTLSCSPISGHRSVSWYQQTPGQGLQFLFEYFSETQRNKGNFPGRFSGRQFSNSRSEMNVSTLELGDSALYLCASSFGPTGYEQYFGPGTRLTVT.

The chain couples TRBV28 to TRBJ2-7; the D is unclear. Trimming pared 3 bases from V and 2 bases from J, leaving 17 bases between. Germline V gene sequence: CDR1 MDHEN, CDR2 SYDVKM. CDR3 length equals 16 residues. CDR3 sequence (DNA): TGTGCCAGCAGTTTGGCCCGGGCAGGCCTGGCCTACGAGCAGTACTTC. Its translation is CASSLARAGLAYEQYF.